These T cell receptor beta chains were read from a single sample in a study of cytomegalovirus exposure and HLA in healthy donors. Libraries were prepared by immunoSEQ multiplex PCR; TCRdb keeps only in-frame clonotypes and omits some of them. The sample lists some 150,000 clones; roughly 71% were seen once. The sample consisted of PBMCs. The receptors derive from a man aged 25-45 years in good health and CMV-seronegative. Both conserved end residues are part of each CDR3. D genes are given only for firm matches. Clone size is given for some rows only: seen once, a few or many times, or a class if the clone is expanded.

size: -; J: TRBJ1-2; D: -; V: TRBV6-6; DNA: TGTGCCAGCATAAGGGGCACAGGGTTGAACTATGGCTACACCTTC; CDR3: CASIRGTGLNYGYTF
size: -; J: TRBJ1-4; D: TRBD1; V: TRBV5-4; DNA: TGTGCCAGCAGCTCAGACAGGGGAGGATCTAATGAAAAACTGTTTTTT; CDR3: CASSSDRGGSNEKLFF
size: -; J: TRBJ2-7; D: TRBD2; V: TRBV6-1; DNA: TGTGCCAGCTTAGCGGGGGGTCGCATCTACGAGCAGTACTTC; CDR3: CASLAGGRIYEQYF
size: -; J: TRBJ2-6; D: -; V: TRBV11-2; DNA: TGTGCCAGCAGTCTCTCCTCTGGGGCCAACGGCCTGACTTTC; CDR3: CASSLSSGANGLTF
size: -; J: TRBJ2-5; D: -; V: TRBV7-3; DNA: TGTGCCAGCAGCTCCCGGGGGCAAGAGACCCAGTACTTC; CDR3: CASSSRGQETQYF
size: -; J: TRBJ2-5; D: -; V: TRBV6-5; DNA: TGTGCCAGCAGTGAAAGCCGTCTTCAAGAGACCCAGTACTTC; CDR3: CASSESRLQETQYF
size: -; J: TRBJ2-1; D: TRBD2; V: TRBV2; DNA: TGTGCCAGCAGTGTGGGGGCTAGCGGGAGTCTCAATGAGCAGTTCTTC; CDR3: CASSVGASGSLNEQFF
size: -; J: TRBJ1-2; D: TRBD1; V: TRBV6-5; DNA: TGTGCCAGCAGTTACTCACGTCTCGACAGGGGCTATGGCTACACCTTC; CDR3: CASSYSRLDRGYGYTF
size: -; J: TRBJ2-7; D: -; V: TRBV12-2; DNA: TGTGCAAGGGATCGGACAGGGACTTACGAGCAGTACTTC; CDR3: CARDRTGTYEQYF
size: medium-sized; J: TRBJ1-4; D: -; V: TRBV5-6; DNA: TGTGCCAGCAGCGCGGAGACGGATGCAACTAATGAAAAACTGTTTTTT; CDR3: CASSAETDATNEKLFF